This T cell receptor (beta chain) was sequenced for a study of beta chain features in type 1 diabetes. General study results and limits: Patients showed naive, central memory and Treg TCRB repertoires that appeared more similar than those of healthy donors. In all four CD4+ subsets, TCRB CDR3 length was significantly, moderately reduced in type 1 diabetes. Here, the possible influence of HLA type (on TCRB rearrangement) remained unresolved. Researchers caution that PCR might favor shorter templates, equally among patients and controls.

The isolated RNA, all of it, was reverse transcribed, so expressed TCRB transcripts were what got sequenced. Clones were sequenced by immunoSEQ multiplex PCR, and TCRdb holds only the in-frame ones, with some missing. The table records over 150,000 clones, around 8% of them present only once. Isolation of CD4+ naive, central memory, regulatory and stem cell-like memory cells was achieved by sorting via CD45RO/CCR7/CD25/CD127/CD95/CD27. Points on this clone: Its specificity is not known.

The receptor's source is a woman aged 40 to 50 with type 1 diabetes. The sample was central memory CD4+ T cells from blood.

The CDR3 nucleotides are TGTGCCAGCAGCTTTCGACAGACAGCTTCACCCCTCCACTTT. This encodes CASSFRQTASPLHF. This chain connects TRBV5-4 to TRBJ1-6; D possibly corresponds to TRBD1 (5 bases). CDR1 is SGHNT and CDR2 is YYREEE in the germline V gene (reference sequence). V lost 2 bases, J lost 9 bases, and 12 bases lay in between. The CDR3 is made up of 14 amino acids. The variable domain in full, completed from reference TRBV5-4 and TRBJ1-6, reads ETGVTQSPTHLIKTRGQQVTLRCSSQSGHNTVSWYQQALGQGPQFIFQYYREEENGRGNFPPRFSGLQFPNYSSELNVNALELDDSALYLCASSFRQTASPLHFGNGTRLTVT.